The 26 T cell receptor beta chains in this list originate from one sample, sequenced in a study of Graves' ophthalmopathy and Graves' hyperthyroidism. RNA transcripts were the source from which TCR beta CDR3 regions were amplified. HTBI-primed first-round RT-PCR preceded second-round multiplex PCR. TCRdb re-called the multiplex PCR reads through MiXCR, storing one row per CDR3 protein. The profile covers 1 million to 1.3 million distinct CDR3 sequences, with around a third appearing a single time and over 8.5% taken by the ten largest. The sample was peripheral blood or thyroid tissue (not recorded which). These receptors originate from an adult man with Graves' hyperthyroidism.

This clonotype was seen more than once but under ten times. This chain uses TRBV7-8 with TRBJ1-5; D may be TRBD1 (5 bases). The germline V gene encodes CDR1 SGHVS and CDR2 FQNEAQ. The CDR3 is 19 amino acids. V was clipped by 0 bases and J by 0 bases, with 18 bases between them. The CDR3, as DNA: TGTGCCAGCAGCTTAGCGGGGGGGAGCGGGGTTTATAGCAATCAGCCCCAGCATTTT. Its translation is CASSLAGGSGVYSNQPQHF.

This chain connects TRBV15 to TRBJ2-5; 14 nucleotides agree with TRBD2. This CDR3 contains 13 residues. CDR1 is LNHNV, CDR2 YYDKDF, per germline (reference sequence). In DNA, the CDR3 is TGTGCTAGAGGGACTAGCGGGAGAGAGACCCAGTACTTC. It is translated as CARGTSGRETQYF.

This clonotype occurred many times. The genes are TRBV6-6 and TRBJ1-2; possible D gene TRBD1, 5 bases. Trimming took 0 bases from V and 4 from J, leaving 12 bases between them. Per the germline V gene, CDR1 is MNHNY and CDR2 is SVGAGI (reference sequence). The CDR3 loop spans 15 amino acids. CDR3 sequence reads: CASSYSEDSRYGYTF. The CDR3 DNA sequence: TGTGCCAGCAGTTACTCCGAAGACAGCCGCTATGGCTACACCTTC.

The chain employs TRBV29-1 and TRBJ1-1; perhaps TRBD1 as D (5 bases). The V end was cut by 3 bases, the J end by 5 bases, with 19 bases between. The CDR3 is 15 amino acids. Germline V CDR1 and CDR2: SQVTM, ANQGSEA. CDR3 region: CSVEQGGQVRTEAFF. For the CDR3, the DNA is TGCAGCGTTGAGCAGGGAGGGCAAGTTCGGACTGAAGCTTTCTTT.

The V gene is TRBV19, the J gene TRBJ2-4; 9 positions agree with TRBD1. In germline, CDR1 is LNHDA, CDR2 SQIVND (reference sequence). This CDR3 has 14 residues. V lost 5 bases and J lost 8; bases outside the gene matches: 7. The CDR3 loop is CASSPGQGRDIQYF. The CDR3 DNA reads TGTGCCAGTAGTCCGGGACAGGGTCGGGACATTCAGTACTTC. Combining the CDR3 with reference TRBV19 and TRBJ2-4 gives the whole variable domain DGGITQSPKYLFRKEGQNVTLSCEQNLNHDAMYWYRQDPGQGLRLIYYSQIVNDFQKGDIAEGYSVSREKKESFPLTVTSAQKNPTAFYLCASSPGQGRDIQYFGAGTRLSVL.

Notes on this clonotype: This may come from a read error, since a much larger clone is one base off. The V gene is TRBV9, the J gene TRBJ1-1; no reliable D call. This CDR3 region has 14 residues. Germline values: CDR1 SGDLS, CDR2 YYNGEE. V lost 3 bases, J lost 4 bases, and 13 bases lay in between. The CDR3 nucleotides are TGTGCCAGCAGCGAACGCAGTGGATTCACTGAAGCTTTCTTT. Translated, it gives CASSERSGFTEAFF.

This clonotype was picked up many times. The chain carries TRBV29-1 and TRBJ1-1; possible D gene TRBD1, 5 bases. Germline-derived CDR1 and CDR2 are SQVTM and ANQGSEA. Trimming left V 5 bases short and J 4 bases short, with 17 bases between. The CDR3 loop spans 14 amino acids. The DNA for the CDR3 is TGCAGCGTTAGGGACCCGGAGTTCGGCACTGAAGCTTTCTTT. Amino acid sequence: CSVRDPEFGTEAFF.

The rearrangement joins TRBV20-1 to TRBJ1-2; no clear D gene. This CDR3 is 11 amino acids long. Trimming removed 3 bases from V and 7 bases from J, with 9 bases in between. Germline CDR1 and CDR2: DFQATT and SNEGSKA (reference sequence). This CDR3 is CSASEDGGYTF. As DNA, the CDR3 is TGCAGTGCTAGTGAGGATGGTGGCTACACCTTC.

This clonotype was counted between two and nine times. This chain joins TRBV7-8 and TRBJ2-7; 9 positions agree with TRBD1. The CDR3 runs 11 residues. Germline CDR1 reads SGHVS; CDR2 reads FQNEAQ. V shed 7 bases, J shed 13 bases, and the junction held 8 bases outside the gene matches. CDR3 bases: TGTGCCAGCACCCAGGGGACAGGGCTTTACTTC. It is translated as CASTQGTGLYF.

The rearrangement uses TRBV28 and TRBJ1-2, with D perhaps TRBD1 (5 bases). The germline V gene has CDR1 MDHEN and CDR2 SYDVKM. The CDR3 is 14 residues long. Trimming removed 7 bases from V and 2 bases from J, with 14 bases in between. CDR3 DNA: TGTGCCAGCATGATGGGGGGAGAGAACTATGGCTACACCTTC. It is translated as CASMMGGENYGYTF.

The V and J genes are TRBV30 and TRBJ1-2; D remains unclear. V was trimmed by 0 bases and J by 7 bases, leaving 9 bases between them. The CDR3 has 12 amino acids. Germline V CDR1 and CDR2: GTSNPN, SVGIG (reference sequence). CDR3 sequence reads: CAWSVMVSGYTF. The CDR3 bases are TGTGCCTGGAGTGTAATGGTCTCTGGCTACACCTTC.

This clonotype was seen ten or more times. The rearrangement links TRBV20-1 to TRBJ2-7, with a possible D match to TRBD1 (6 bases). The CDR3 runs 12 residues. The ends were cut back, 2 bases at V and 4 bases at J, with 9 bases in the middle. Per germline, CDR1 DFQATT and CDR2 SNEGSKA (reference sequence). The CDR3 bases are TGCAGTGCTAGACTCACAGGGTACGAGCAGTACTTC. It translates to CSARLTGYEQYF.

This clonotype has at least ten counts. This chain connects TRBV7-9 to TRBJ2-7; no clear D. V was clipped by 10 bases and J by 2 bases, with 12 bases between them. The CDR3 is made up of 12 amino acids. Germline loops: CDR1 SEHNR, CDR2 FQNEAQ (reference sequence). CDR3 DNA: TGTGCCATCGCGGACGGACCCTACGAGCAGTACTTC. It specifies CAIADGPYEQYF.

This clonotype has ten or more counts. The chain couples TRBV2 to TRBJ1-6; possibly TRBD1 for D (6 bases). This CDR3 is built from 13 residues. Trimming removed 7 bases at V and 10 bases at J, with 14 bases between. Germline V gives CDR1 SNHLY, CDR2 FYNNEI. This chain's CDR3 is CASTLGGLSPLHF. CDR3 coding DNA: TGTGCCAGCACTTTAGGGGGGTTATCACCCCTCCACTTT.

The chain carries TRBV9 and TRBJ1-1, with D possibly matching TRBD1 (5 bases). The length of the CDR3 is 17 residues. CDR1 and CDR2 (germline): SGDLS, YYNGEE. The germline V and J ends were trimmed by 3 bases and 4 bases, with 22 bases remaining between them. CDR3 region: CASSAFPRGQWGTEAFF. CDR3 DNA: TGTGCCAGCAGCGCATTCCCCCGGGGCCAATGGGGCACTGAAGCTTTCTTT.

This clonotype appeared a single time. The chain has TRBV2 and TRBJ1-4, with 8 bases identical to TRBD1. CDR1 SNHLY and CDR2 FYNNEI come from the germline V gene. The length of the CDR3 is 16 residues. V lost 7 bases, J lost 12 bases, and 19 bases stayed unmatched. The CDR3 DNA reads TGTGCCAGCACTACGTCCAGGGGACTCAGGGGGCGTGAACTGTTTTTT. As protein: CASTTSRGLRGRELFF.

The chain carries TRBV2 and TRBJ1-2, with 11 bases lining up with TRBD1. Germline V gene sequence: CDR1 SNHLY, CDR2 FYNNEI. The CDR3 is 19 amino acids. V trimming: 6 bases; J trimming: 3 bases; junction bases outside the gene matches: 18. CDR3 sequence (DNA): TGTGCCAGCAGAGCGGACAGGGGGCGGCTATCGGCGCTCTACTATGGCTACACCTTC. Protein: CASRADRGRLSALYYGYTF.

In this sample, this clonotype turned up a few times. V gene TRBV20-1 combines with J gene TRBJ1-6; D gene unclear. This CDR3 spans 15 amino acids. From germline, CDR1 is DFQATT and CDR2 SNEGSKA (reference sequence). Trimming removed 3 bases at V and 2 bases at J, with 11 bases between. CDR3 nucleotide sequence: TGCAGTGCTAGTTCGTCCAATACCTATAATTCACCCCTCCACTTT. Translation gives CSASSSNTYNSPLHF.

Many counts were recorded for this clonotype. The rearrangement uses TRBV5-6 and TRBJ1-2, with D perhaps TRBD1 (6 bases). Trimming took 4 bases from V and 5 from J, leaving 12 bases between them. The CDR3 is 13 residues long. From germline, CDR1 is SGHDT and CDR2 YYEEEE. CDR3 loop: CASSHEQGYGYTF. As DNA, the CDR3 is TGTGCCAGCAGCCACGAACAGGGTTATGGCTACACCTTC.

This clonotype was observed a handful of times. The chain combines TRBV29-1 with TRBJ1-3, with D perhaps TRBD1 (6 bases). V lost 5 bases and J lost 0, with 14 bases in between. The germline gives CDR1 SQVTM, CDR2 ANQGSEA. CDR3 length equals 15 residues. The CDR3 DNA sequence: TGCAGCGTTCCACAGGGTACCAGCTCTGGAAACACCATATATTTT. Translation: CSVPQGTSSGNTIYF.

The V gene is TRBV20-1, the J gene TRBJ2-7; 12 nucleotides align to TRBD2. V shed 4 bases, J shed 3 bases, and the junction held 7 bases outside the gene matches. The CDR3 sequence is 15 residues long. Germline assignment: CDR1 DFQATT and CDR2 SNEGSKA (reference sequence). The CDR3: CSATLAGGPRYEQYF. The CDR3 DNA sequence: TGCAGTGCTACTCTAGCGGGAGGGCCTCGCTACGAGCAGTACTTC.

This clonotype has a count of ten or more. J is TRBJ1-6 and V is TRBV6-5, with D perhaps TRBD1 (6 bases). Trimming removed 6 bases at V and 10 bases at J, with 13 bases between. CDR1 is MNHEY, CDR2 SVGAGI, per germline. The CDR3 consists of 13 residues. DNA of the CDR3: TGTGCCAGCAGCCGGGACACAATCTCACCCCTCCACTTT. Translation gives CASSRDTISPLHF.

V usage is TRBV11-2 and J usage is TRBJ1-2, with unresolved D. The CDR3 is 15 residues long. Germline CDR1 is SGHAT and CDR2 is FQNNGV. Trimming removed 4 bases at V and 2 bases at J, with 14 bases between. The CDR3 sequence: CASSSLMGWNYGYTF. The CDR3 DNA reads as TGTGCCAGCAGCTCCTTGATGGGGTGGAACTATGGCTACACCTTC.

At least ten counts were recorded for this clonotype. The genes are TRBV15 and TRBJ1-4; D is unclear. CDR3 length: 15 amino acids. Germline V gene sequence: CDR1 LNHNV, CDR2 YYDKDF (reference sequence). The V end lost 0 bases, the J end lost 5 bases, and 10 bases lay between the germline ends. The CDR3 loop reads CATSRELGVNEKLFF. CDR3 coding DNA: TGTGCCACCAGCAGAGAGCTAGGCGTGAATGAAAAACTGTTTTTT.

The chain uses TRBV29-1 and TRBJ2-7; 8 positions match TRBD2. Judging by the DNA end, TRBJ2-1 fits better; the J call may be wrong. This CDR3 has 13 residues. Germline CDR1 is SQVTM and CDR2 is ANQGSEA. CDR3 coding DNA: TGCAGCGCGGGAGGGAGGGCGGTGGATGAGCAGTTCTTC. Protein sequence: CSAGGRAVDEQFF.

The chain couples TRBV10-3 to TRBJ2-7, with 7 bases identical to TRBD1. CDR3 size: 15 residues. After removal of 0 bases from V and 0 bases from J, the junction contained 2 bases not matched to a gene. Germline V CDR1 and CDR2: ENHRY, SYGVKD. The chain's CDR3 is CAISESGDSSYEQYF. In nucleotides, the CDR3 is TGTGCCATCAGTGAGTCTGGGGACAGCTCCTACGAGCAGTACTTC.